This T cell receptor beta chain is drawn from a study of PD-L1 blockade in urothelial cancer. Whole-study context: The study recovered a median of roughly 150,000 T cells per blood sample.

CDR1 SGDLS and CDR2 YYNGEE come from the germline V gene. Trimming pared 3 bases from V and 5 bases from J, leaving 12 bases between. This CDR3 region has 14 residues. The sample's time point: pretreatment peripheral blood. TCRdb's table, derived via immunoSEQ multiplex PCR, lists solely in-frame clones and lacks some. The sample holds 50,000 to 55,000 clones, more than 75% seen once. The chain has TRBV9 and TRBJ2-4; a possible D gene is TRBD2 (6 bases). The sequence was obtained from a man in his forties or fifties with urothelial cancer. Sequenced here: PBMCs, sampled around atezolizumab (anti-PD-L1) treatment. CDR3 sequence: CASSEGGRQNIQYF. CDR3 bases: TGTGCCAGCAGCGAGGGAGGCCGCCAAAACATTCAGTACTTC.